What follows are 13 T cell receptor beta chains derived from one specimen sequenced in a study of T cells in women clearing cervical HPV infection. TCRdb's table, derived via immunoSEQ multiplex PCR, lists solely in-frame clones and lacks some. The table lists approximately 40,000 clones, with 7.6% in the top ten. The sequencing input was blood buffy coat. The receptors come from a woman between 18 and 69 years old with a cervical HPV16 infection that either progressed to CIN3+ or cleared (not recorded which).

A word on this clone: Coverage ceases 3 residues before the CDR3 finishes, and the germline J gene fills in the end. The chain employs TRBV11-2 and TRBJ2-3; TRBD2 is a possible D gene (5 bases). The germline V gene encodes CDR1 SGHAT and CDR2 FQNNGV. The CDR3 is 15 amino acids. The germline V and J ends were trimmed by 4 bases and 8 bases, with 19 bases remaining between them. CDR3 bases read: TGTGCCAGCAGCTCCGGGGATCCCGGTATCCGTACG. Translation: CASSSGDPGIRT. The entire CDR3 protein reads CASSSGDPGIRTQYF.

CDR3 DNA (partial): TGTGCCAGCAGAAAACCGGGACAGCAGAACACCGGGGAG. Protein: CASRKPGQQNTGE. The full CDR3 is CASRKPGQQNTGELFF. The chain recombines TRBV5-4 with TRBJ2-2, with 7 bases lining up with TRBD1. The CDR3 end lies 3 residues beyond the end of the read and is filled in from the germline J gene. This CDR3 has 16 residues. J gave up 1 base and V 5 bases, and 8 bases lay outside the gene matches. The germline CDR1 and CDR2 sequences are SGHNT and YYREEE (reference sequence).

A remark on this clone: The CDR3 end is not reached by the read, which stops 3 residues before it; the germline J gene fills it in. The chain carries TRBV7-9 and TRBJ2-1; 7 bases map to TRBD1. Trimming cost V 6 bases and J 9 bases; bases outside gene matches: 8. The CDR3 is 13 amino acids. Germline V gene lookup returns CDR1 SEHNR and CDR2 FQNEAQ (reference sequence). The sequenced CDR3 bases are TGTGCCAGCAGATATACAGGGGACAGTGAG. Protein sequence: CASRYTGDSE. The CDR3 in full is CASRYTGDSEQFF.

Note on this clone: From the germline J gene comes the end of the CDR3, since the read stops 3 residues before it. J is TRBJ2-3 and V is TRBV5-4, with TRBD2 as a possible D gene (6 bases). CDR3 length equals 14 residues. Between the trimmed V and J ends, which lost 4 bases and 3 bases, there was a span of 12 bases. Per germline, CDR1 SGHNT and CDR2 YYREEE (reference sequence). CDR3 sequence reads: CASSHGTFTDTQYF. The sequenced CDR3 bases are TGTGCCAGCAGCCACGGGACTTTTACAGATACG.

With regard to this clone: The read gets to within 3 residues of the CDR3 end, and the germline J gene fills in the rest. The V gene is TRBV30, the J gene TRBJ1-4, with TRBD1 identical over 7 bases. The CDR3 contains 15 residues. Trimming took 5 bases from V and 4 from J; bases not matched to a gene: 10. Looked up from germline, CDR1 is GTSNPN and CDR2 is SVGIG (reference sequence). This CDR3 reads CAWSHTGVGNEKLFF. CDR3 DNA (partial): TGTGCCTGGTCCCACACAGGGGTTGGTAATGAAAAA.

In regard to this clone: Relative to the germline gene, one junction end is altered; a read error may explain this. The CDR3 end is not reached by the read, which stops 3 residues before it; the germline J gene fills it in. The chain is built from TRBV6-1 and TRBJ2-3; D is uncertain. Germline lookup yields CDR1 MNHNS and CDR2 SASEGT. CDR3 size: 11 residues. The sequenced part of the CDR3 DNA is TGTGCCAGCCGTGAATTCGGTACG. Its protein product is CASREFGT. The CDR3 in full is CASREFGTQYF.

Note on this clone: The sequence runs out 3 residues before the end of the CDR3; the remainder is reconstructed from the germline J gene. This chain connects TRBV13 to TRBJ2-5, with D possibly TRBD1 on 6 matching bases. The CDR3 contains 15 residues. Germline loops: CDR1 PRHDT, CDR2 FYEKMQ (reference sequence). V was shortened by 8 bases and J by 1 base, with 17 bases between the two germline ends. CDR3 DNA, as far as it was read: TGTGCCAGCGGAAACAGGGTAGGGAGCCAAGAGACC. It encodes CASGNRVGSQET. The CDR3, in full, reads CASGNRVGSQETQYF.

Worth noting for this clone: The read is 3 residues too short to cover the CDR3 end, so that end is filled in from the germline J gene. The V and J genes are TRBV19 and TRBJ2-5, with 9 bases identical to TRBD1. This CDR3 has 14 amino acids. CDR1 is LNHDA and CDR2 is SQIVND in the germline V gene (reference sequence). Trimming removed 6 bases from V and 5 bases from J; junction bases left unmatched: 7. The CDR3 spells CASRLGQGTETQYF. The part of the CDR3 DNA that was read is TGTGCCAGTAGGCTAGGACAGGGGACGGAGACC.

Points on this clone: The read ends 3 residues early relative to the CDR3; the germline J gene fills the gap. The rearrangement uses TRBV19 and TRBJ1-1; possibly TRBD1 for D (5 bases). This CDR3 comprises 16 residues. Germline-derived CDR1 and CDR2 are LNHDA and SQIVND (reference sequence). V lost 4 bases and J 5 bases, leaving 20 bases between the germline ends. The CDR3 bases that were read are TGTGCCAGTAGTAGCGGTAGGGGCCGCCCGGGAACTGAA. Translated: CASSSGRGRPGTE. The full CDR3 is CASSSGRGRPGTEAFF.

The chain's CDR3 is CASSESFERGFNLAKNIQYF. CDR3 bases read: TGCGCCAGCAGTGAGTCGTTTGAGCGGGGGTTTAACTTAGCCAAAAACATT. The V call is TRBV10-2, the J call TRBJ2-4; 8 bases match TRBD2. The CDR3 is cut off 3 residues early in the read; its end comes from the germline J gene. After removal of 0 bases from V and 0 bases from J, the junction contained 13 bases not matched to a gene. Germline CDR1 and CDR2: WSHSY and SAAADI. The CDR3 spans 20 residues.

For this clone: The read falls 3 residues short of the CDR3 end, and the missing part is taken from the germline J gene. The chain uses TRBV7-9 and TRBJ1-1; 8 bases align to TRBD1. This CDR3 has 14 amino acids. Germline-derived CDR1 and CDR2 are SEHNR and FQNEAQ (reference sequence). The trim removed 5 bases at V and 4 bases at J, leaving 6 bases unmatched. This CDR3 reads CASSTGQGGTEAFF. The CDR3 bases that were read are TGTGCCAGCAGCACCGGACAGGGAGGCACTGAA. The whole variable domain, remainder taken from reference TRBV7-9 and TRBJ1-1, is DTGVSQNPRHKITKRGQNVTFRCDPISEHNRLYWYRQTLGQGPEFLTYFQNEAQLEKSRLLSDRFSAERPKGSFSTLEIQRTEQGDSAMYLCASSTGQGGTEAFFGQGTRLTVV.

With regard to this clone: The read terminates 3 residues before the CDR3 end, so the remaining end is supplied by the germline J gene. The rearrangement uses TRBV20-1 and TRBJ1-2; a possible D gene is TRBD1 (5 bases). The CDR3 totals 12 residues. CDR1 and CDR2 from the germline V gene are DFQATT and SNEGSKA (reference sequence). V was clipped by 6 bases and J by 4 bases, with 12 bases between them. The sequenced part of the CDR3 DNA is TGCAGTGCGATGGCAGGGATCTATGGC. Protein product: CSAMAGIYG. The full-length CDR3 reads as CSAMAGIYGYTF.

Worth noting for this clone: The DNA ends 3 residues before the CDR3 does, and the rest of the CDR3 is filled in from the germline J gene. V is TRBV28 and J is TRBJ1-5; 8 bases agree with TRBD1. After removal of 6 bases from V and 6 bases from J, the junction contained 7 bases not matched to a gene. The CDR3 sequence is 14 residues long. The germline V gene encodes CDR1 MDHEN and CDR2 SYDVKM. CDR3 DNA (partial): TGTGCCAGCAGCGGACAGGGAGGTAGTCAGCCC. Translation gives CASSGQGGSQP. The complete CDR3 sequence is CASSGQGGSQPQHF.